These 15 T cell receptor beta chains were all obtained from the same sample, sequenced in a study of spatial heterogeneity in lung cancer. Indicated time point: sample taken at primary tumor resection. TCRdb passed the 5' RACE reads through MiXCR, listing each CDR3 protein once. The sample gives approximately 25,000 distinct CDR3 sequences, roughly 3% of which show up once; less than 35% is in the top ten. The sample was PBMCs, taken at surgery. The source is a female donor with early-stage non-small cell lung cancer.

This clonotype was seen at least ten times. The J gene is TRBJ2-1, the V gene TRBV4-2; 12 bases match TRBD2. The J segment lost 7 bases and the V segment lost 4 bases, leaving 8 bases of the junction unmatched. Germline V gene lookup returns CDR1 LGHNA and CDR2 YNFKEQ. The CDR3 is made up of 16 amino acids. The CDR3: CASSPWTSGTDNEQFF. CDR3 DNA sequence: TGTGCCAGCAGCCCATGGACTAGCGGGACCGATAATGAGCAGTTCTTC.

Ten or more counts support this clonotype. The chain couples TRBV20-1 to TRBJ2-3; 7 bases map to TRBD2. V dropped 1 base and J dropped 4; count of bases not matched to a gene: 5. Per the germline V gene, CDR1 is DFQATT and CDR2 is SNEGSKA (reference sequence). This CDR3 has 14 residues. The CDR3 region is CSARASGGADTQYF. The CDR3 nucleotides read TGCAGTGCTAGAGCTAGCGGTGGAGCAGATACGCAGTATTTT.

This clonotype has at least ten counts. The rearrangement joins TRBV7-9 to TRBJ2-6; D unclear. CDR3 length: 15 amino acids. V was shortened by 5 bases and J by 0 bases, with 8 bases between the two germline ends. Per the germline V gene, CDR1 is SEHNR and CDR2 is FQNEAQ (reference sequence). The CDR3 DNA follows: TGTGCCAGCAGCCCCCTAGGCTCTGGGGCCAACGTCCTGACTTTC. Amino acid sequence: CASSPLGSGANVLTF.

The chain is built from TRBV19 and TRBJ2-7; D is perhaps TRBD2 (5 bases). The CDR3 runs 14 residues. Trimming left V 2 bases short and J 0 bases short, with 8 bases between. Germline V CDR1 and CDR2: LNHDA, SQIVND (reference sequence). CDR3 sequence reads: CASSIRGTSYEQYF. For the CDR3, the DNA is TGTGCCAGTAGTATACGGGGAACCTCCTACGAGCAGTACTTC.

Ten or more counts support this clonotype. The chain has TRBV30 and TRBJ2-7, with TRBD1 identical over 12 bases. This CDR3 spans 16 amino acids. CDR1 and CDR2 from the germline V gene are GTSNPN and SVGIG (reference sequence). The V and J ends lost 0 bases and 7 bases, in that order; junction bases with no gene match: 10. In DNA form, the CDR3 reads TGTGCCTGGAGTGTAACCCGGGACAGGGGGCATCGGGAGCAGTACTTC. It is translated as CAWSVTRDRGHREQYF.

The table lists this clonotype with many counts. This chain connects TRBV7-3 to TRBJ2-3; 9 positions match TRBD2. V lost 2 bases and J lost 4; bases outside the gene matches: 4. The germline gives CDR1 SGHTA, CDR2 FQGTGA. The length of the CDR3 is 15 residues. As DNA, the CDR3 is TGTGCCAGCAGCTTAGGACTAGCGTTAGCAGATACGCAGTATTTT. Its translation is CASSLGLALADTQYF.

At least ten counts were recorded for this clonotype. The chain joins TRBV4-1 to TRBJ2-1; 13 positions agree with TRBD2. CDR1 is MGHRA, CDR2 YSYEKL, per germline. J lost 9 bases, V lost 3 bases, and 17 bases had no gene match. The CDR3 consists of 19 residues. Here the CDR3 reads CASSQGLRLAGGHTVEQFF. The CDR3 DNA reads TGCGCCAGCAGCCAGGGTCTAAGACTAGCGGGAGGTCATACGGTTGAGCAGTTCTTC.

This clonotype was seen more than once but under ten times. V gene TRBV3-1 combines with J gene TRBJ2-5, with TRBD1 identical over 7 bases. The CDR3 sequence is 16 residues long. CDR1 and CDR2 from the germline V gene are LGHDT and YNNKEL (reference sequence). With 1 base clipped from V and 2 bases from J, the junction kept 7 bases outside the gene matches. CDR3 sequence: CASSQGTGVSQETQYF. The CDR3 DNA reads as TGTGCCAGCAGCCAAGGGACAGGCGTCTCACAAGAGACCCAGTACTTC.

There are many counts of this clonotype. The V call is TRBV20-1, the J call TRBJ2-3; TRBD2 agrees at 11 bases. The J segment lost 4 bases and the V segment lost 6 bases, leaving 3 bases of the junction unmatched. The CDR3 totals 13 residues. Germline V gene lookup returns CDR1 DFQATT and CDR2 SNEGSKA (reference sequence). DNA for the CDR3: TGCAGTGCCGCACTAGCGGGAGCAGATACGCAGTATTTT. Its translation is CSAALAGADTQYF.

This clonotype was recorded at least ten times. This chain uses TRBV12-3 or TRBV12-4 with TRBJ1-5; a weak D match, TRBD1 (5 bases). The CDR3 consists of 17 residues. V was trimmed by 5 bases and J by 5 bases, leaving 22 bases between them. CDR3 in amino acids: CASSPPGAGVLDQPQHF. CDR3 in DNA: TGTGCCAGCAGTCCACCCGGTGCGGGGGTTCTCGATCAGCCCCAGCATTTT.

This clonotype was seen repeatedly, ten times or more. The chain recombines TRBV10-3 with TRBJ1-3, with D perhaps TRBD1 (6 bases). Trimming stripped 6 bases from V and 0 bases from J, with 6 bases between. Germline values: CDR1 ENHRY, CDR2 SYGVKD. CDR3 length equals 13 residues. CDR3 loop: CAIRDSSGNTIYF. CDR3 bases: TGTGCCATCAGGGACAGCTCTGGAAACACCATATATTTT.

This clonotype came up many times. DNA of the CDR3: TGTGCCAGCAGTCACATGGGGCGACTAGCGGGAGCTCTCAGCTCCTACAATGAGCAGTTCTTC. Translation gives CASSHMGRLAGALSSYNEQFF. This chain uses TRBV28 with TRBJ2-1, with 12 bases identical to TRBD2. J lost 0 bases, V lost 5 bases, and 17 bases had no gene match. This CDR3 has 21 residues. From germline, CDR1 is MDHEN and CDR2 SYDVKM.

This clonotype was recorded many times. This chain uses TRBV4-1 with TRBJ1-2; D unclear. The CDR3 consists of 13 residues. The V end lost 0 bases, the J end lost 8 bases, and 10 bases lay between the germline ends. CDR1 is MGHRA and CDR2 is YSYEKL in the germline V gene. CDR3 DNA: TGCGCCAGCAGCCAAGACCAAGCTAGCGGCTACACCTTC. Its translation is CASSQDQASGYTF.

This clonotype was recorded at least ten times. This chain joins TRBV27 and TRBJ2-7; D is ambiguous. Germline CDR1 and CDR2: MNHEY and SMNVEV (reference sequence). The CDR3 consists of 15 residues. Trimming pared 0 bases from V and 4 bases from J, leaving 13 bases between. CDR3 in amino acids: CASSLSGPFVYEQYF. The CDR3 nucleotides are TGTGCCAGCAGTTTATCAGGACCTTTTGTATACGAGCAGTACTTC.

This clonotype has at least ten counts. The rearrangement joins TRBV7-9 to TRBJ2-1, with a weak D call TRBD2 (5 bases). Germline CDR1 and CDR2: SEHNR and FQNEAQ (reference sequence). Trimming stripped 5 bases from V and 7 bases from J, with 9 bases between. The CDR3 consists of 12 residues. The CDR3 protein is CASSRTGNEQFF. CDR3 DNA: TGTGCCAGCAGCCGTACGGGAAATGAGCAGTTCTTC. Combining the CDR3 with reference TRBV7-9 and TRBJ2-1 gives the whole variable domain DTGVSQNPRHKITKRGQNVTFRCDPISEHNRLYWYRQTLGQGPEFLTYFQNEAQLEKSRLLSDRFSAERPKGSFSTLEIQRTEQGDSAMYLCASSRTGNEQFFGPGTRLTVL.